A selection of T cell receptor beta chains follows, all from one sample in a study of blood T cell repertoires in COVID-19. This table comes from immunoSEQ multiplex PCR, and its TCRdb copy is limited to in-frame clones, with some not included. The table has about 180,000 clones, around 80% seen once. The material sequenced was PBMCs or T cells enriched from blood (not recorded which). These receptors all stem from a man aged 55 to 70 who had been exposed to COVID-19. Both conserved end residues are trimmed from each CDR3. Each record gives: V gene, J gene, CDR3 protein.

V gene: TRBV30
J gene: TRBJ1-6
CDR3 protein: AWKGTVGKHSPLH

V gene: TRBV2
J gene: TRBJ2-7
CDR3 protein: ASRGQGVYYEQY

V gene: TRBV5-4
J gene: TRBJ2-1
CDR3 protein: ASSLDASGRNEQF

V gene: TRBV4-1
J gene: TRBJ1-2
CDR3 protein: ASSPDSSYGYT

V gene: TRBV6-1
J gene: TRBJ2-2
CDR3 protein: ASSERDGYTGELF

V gene: TRBV5-1
J gene: TRBJ1-3
CDR3 protein: ASSLGQSSGNTIY

V gene: TRBV6-5
J gene: TRBJ1-2
CDR3 protein: ASRRTGSYGYT

V gene: TRBV29-1
J gene: TRBJ1-4
CDR3 protein: SADFTGATGVKLF

V gene: TRBV7-2
J gene: TRBJ2-7
CDR3 protein: ASSLVFRGGLLSYEQY

V gene: TRBV5-8
J gene: TRBJ1-4
CDR3 protein: ASRPQGAQPNEKLF

V gene: TRBV20-1
J gene: TRBJ2-1
CDR3 protein: SASWLANEQF

V gene: TRBV27
J gene: TRBJ2-7
CDR3 protein: ASSLTPLSGSLNEQY

V gene: TRBV7-9
J gene: TRBJ2-2
CDR3 protein: ASSFNTPPNTGELF

V gene: TRBV5-4
J gene: TRBJ2-3
CDR3 protein: ASSLVSQVKDTQY

V gene: TRBV6-4
J gene: TRBJ2-1
CDR3 protein: ASSDGTSGRKQF

V gene: TRBV5-6
J gene: TRBJ1-2
CDR3 protein: ASSFVSENGYT

V gene: TRBV28
J gene: TRBJ1-2
CDR3 protein: ASIEFGTNGYT

V gene: TRBV29-1
J gene: TRBJ2-3
CDR3 protein: SGLAGFTDTQY

V gene: TRBV5-1
J gene: TRBJ2-1
CDR3 protein: ASSGAGSSYNEQF

V gene: TRBV5-1
J gene: TRBJ2-3
CDR3 protein: ASSLNLRRGTDTQY

V gene: TRBV6-5
J gene: TRBJ2-2
CDR3 protein: ASTPGAGELF

V gene: TRBV6-4
J gene: TRBJ2-3
CDR3 protein: ASSRTAGSTDTQY

V gene: TRBV5-8
J gene: TRBJ1-4
CDR3 protein: ASSLEGRGFNEKLF

V gene: TRBV9
J gene: TRBJ2-7
CDR3 protein: ASSEGSGILYEQY

V gene: TRBV30
J gene: TRBJ2-1
CDR3 protein: AQPGLAANEQF

V gene: TRBV7-9
J gene: TRBJ2-1
CDR3 protein: ASSYGASGSPPSNEQF

V gene: TRBV2
J gene: TRBJ2-5
CDR3 protein: ASTPLRAARRETQY

V gene: TRBV27
J gene: TRBJ1-1
CDR3 protein: ASSLYKNTEAF

V gene: TRBV3-1/TRBV3-2
J gene: TRBJ2-7
CDR3 protein: ASSPFQREGRREQY

V gene: TRBV7-2
J gene: TRBJ2-1
CDR3 protein: ASSLAGLADNEQF

V gene: TRBV28
J gene: TRBJ2-3
CDR3 protein: ASKPGRTDTQY

V gene: TRBV19
J gene: TRBJ2-5
CDR3 protein: ASSPGRDNQETQY

V gene: TRBV19
J gene: TRBJ1-1
CDR3 protein: ASSTQGGLTQAF

V gene: TRBV9
J gene: TRBJ2-7
CDR3 protein: ASSPHQDAFRGEQY

V gene: TRBV23-1
J gene: TRBJ1-1
CDR3 protein: ASSHLRMNTEAF

V gene: TRBV29-1
J gene: TRBJ1-2
CDR3 protein: SVEEVVDYGYT

V gene: TRBV7-2
J gene: TRBJ2-7
CDR3 protein: ASSLSLGRETPYEQY

V gene: TRBV28
J gene: TRBJ1-2
CDR3 protein: ASRGGVEIYGYT

V gene: TRBV7-8
J gene: TRBJ2-7
CDR3 protein: ASSRDRSYEQY

V gene: TRBV27
J gene: TRBJ2-7
CDR3 protein: ASSPRGAYEQY

V gene: TRBV20-1
J gene: TRBJ1-2
CDR3 protein: SATRQGGYT

V gene: TRBV6-6
J gene: TRBJ2-7
CDR3 protein: ASRELAEPLYEQY

V gene: TRBV6-1
J gene: TRBJ2-1
CDR3 protein: ASSEGTSGYNEQF

V gene: TRBV28
J gene: TRBJ2-2
CDR3 protein: ASSLSTGPLNTGELF

V gene: TRBV3-1/TRBV3-2
J gene: TRBJ1-2
CDR3 protein: ASSPSRGATYGYT

V gene: TRBV9
J gene: TRBJ2-1
CDR3 protein: ASSATVRADEQF

V gene: TRBV5-1
J gene: TRBJ1-2
CDR3 protein: ASSLGQGAVYGYT

V gene: TRBV2
J gene: TRBJ2-5
CDR3 protein: ASSELASGRPTGQETQY

V gene: TRBV27
J gene: TRBJ2-5
CDR3 protein: ASSFTGKETQY

V gene: TRBV15
J gene: TRBJ2-1
CDR3 protein: ATSRDRTGTSGSNEQF

V gene: TRBV11-2
J gene: TRBJ1-6
CDR3 protein: ASRGQGDSPLH

V gene: TRBV21-1
J gene: TRBJ1-3
CDR3 protein: AGPGLLSGNTIY

V gene: TRBV11-3
J gene: TRBJ2-5
CDR3 protein: ASSLGPGQGEGETQY

V gene: TRBV7-2
J gene: TRBJ1-1
CDR3 protein: ASSLQIQGNTEAF

V gene: TRBV7-9
J gene: TRBJ2-5
CDR3 protein: ASSLKAGGPGETQY